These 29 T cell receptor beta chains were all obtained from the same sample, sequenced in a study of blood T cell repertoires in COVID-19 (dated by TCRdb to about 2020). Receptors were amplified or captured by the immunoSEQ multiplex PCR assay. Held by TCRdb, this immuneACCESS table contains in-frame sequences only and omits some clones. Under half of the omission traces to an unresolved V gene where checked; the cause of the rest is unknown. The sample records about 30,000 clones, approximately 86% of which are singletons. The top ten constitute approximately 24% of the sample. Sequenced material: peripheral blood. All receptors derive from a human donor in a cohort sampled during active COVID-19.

The CDR3 protein is CASSQGQRNQPQHF. The CDR3 DNA sequence: TGTGCCAGCAGTCAGGGACAGCGCAATCAGCCCCAGCATTTT. This chain connects TRBV6-5 to TRBJ1-5; 7 positions agree with TRBD1. The germline CDR1 and CDR2 sequences are MNHEY and SVGAGI. This CDR3 spans 14 amino acids. With 5 bases clipped from V and 2 bases from J, the junction kept 3 bases outside the gene matches.

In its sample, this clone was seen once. CDR3 region: CASNRVGNQPQHF. CDR3 nucleotides: TGTGCCAGCAACAGGGTCGGCAATCAGCCCCAGCATTTT. The chain uses TRBV6-5 and TRBJ1-5; a weak D match, TRBD1 (6 bases). Germline V gene data show CDR1 as MNHEY and CDR2 as SVGAGI. V gave up 7 bases and J gave up 2 bases, with 9 bases separating them. CDR3 length: 13 amino acids.

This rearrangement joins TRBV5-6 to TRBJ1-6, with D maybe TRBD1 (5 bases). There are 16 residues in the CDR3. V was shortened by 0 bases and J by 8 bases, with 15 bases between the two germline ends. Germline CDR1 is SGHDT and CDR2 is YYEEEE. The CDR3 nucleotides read TGTGCCAGCAGCTTGGGGTCTGGGGGACTAGATTCACCCCTCCACTTT. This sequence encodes CASSLGSGGLDSPLHF.

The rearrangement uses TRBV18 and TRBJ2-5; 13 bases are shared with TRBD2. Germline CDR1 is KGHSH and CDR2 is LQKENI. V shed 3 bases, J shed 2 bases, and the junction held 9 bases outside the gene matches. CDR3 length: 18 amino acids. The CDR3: CASSPRTSGGANQETQYF. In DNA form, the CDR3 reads TGTGCCAGCTCACCCCGAACTAGCGGGGGGGCAAATCAAGAGACCCAGTACTTC.

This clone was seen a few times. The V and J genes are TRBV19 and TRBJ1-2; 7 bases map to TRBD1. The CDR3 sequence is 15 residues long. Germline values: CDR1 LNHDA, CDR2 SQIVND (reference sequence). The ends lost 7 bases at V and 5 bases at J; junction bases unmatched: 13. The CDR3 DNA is TGTGCCAGTATTCTAAACCCCGACAGGGTATATGGCTACACCTTC. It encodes CASILNPDRVYGYTF.

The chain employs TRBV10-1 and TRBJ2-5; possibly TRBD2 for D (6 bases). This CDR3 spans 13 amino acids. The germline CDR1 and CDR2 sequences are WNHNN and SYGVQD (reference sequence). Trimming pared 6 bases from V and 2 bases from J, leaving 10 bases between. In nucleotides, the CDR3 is TGCGCCAGCAGCCGTGGGGGGCAAGAGACCCAGTACTTC. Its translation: CASSRGGQETQYF.

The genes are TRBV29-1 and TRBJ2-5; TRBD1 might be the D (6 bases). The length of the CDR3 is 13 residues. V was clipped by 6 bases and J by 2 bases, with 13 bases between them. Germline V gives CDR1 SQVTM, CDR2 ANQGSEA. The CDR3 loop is CSVVDRWQETQYF. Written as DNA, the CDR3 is TGCAGCGTCGTTGACAGGTGGCAAGAGACCCAGTACTTC.

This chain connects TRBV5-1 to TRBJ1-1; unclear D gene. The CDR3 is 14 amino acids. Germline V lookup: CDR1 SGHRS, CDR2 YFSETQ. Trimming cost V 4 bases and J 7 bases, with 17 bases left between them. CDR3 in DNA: TGCGCCAGCAGCGCCAACGGCCACCGGGGTGAAGCTTTCTTT. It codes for CASSANGHRGEAFF.

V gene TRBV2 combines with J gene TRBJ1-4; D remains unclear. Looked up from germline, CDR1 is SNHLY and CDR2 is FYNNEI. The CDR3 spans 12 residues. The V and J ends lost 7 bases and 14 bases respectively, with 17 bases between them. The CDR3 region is CASNGIKKRLFF. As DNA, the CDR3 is TGTGCCAGCAACGGGATCAAAAAACGGCTGTTTTTT. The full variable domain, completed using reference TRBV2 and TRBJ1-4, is EPEVTQTPSHQVTQMGQEVILRCVPISNHLYFYWYRQILGQKVEFLVSFYNNEISEKSEIFDDQFSVERPDGSNFTLKIRSTKLEDSAMYFCASNGIKKRLFFGSGTQLSVL.

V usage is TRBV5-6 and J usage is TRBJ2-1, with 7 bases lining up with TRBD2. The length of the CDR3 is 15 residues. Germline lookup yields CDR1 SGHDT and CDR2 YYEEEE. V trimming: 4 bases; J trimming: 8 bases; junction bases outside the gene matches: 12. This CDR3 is CASSRRVGGGDEQFF. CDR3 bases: TGTGCCAGCAGCCGCCGGGTGGGCGGGGGAGATGAGCAGTTCTTC.

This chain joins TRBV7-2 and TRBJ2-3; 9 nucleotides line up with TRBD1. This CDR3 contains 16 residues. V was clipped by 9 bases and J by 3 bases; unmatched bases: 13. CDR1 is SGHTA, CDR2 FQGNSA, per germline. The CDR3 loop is CASTLAQGAWTDTQYF. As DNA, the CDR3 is TGTGCCAGTACCCTCGCACAGGGGGCATGGACAGATACGCAGTATTTT.

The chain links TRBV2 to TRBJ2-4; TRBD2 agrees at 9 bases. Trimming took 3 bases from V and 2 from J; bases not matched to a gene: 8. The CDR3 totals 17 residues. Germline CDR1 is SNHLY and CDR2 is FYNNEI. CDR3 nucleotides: TGTGCCAGCAGTGATAGAGGCGGGGGGGCCCCCAAAAACATTCAGTACTTC. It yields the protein CASSDRGGGAPKNIQYF.

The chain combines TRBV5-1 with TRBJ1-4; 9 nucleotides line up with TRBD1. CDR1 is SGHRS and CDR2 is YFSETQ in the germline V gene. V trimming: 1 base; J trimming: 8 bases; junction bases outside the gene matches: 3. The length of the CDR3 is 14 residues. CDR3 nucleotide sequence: TGCGCCAGCAGCTTGAGACAGGGGGGAGAAAAACTGTTTTTT. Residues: CASSLRQGGEKLFF.

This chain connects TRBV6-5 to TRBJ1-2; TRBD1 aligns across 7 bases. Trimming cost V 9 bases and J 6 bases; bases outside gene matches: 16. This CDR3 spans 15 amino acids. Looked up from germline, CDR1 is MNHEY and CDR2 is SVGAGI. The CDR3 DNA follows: TGTGCCAGTAGAAAGGGGGCGCGAGGGGGGCATGGCTACACCTTC. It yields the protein CASRKGARGGHGYTF.

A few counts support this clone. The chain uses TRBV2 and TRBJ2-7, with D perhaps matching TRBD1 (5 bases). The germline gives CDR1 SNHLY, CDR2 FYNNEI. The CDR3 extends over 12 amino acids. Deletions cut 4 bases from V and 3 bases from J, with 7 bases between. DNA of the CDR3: TGTGCCAGCAGTGTGGACAACTACGAGCAGTACTTC. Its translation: CASSVDNYEQYF.

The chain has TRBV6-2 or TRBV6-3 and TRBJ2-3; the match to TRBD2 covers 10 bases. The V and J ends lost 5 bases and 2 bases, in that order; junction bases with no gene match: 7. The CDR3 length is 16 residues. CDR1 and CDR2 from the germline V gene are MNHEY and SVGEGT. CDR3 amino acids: CASSLLAGGLTDTQYF. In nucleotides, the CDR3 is TGTGCCAGCAGTCTGTTAGCGGGGGGTCTCACAGATACGCAGTATTTT.

This CDR3 reads CASSEAGRVYEQYF. The CDR3 DNA sequence: TGTGCCAGCAGTGAAGCCGGCAGGGTCTACGAGCAGTACTTC. V gene TRBV6-1 combines with J gene TRBJ2-7, with D maybe TRBD1 (5 bases). The CDR3 is 14 residues long. The germline V gene encodes CDR1 MNHNS and CDR2 SASEGT. The V and J ends lost 0 bases and 3 bases respectively, with 9 bases between them.

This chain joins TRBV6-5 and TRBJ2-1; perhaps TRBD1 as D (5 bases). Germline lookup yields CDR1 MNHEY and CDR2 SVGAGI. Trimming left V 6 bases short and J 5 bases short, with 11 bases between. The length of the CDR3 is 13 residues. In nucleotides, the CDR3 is TGTGCCAGCAGGGACGGACAACACAATGAGCAGTTCTTC. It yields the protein CASRDGQHNEQFF.

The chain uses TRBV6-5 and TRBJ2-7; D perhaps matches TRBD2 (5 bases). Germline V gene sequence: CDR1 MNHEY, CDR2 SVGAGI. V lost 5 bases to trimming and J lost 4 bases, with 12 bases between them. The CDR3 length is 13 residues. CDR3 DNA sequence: TGTGCCAGCAGTCGGGGTCCGAATTACGAGCAGTACTTC. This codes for CASSRGPNYEQYF.

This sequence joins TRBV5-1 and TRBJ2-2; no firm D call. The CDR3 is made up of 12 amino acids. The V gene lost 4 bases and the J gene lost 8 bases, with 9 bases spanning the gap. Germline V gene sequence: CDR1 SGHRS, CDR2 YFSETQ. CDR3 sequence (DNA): TGCGCCAGCAGCCGATCCCGGGGGGAGCTGTTTTTT. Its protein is CASSRSRGELFF.

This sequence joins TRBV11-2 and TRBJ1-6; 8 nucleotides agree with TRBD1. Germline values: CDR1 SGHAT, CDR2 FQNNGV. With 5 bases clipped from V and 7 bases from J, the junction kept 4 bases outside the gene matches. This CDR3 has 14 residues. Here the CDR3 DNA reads TGTGCCAGCAGCAACCGGGACAGGAATTCACCCCTCCACTTT. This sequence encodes CASSNRDRNSPLHF.

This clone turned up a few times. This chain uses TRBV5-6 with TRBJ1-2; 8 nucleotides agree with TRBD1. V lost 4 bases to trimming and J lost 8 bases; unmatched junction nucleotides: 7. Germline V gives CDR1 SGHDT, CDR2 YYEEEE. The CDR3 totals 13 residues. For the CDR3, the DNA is TGTGCCAGCAGCCCGACAGGGGTAAACGGCTACACCTTC. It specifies CASSPTGVNGYTF.

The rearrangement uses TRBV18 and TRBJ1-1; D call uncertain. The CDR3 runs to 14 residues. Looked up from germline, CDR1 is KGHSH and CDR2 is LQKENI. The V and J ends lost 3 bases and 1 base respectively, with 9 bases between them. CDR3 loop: CASSPEYANTEAFF. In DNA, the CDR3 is TGTGCCAGCTCACCGGAGTACGCGAACACTGAAGCTTTCTTT.

CDR3 sequence: CASSLWGGGTDTQYF. CDR3 sequence (DNA): TGCGCCAGCAGCTTGTGGGGCGGGGGAACAGATACGCAGTATTTT. The rearrangement joins TRBV5-1 to TRBJ2-3; the match to TRBD2 covers 7 bases. Germline trimming cut 1 base from V and 3 bases from J; bases unmatched to any gene: 5. The germline CDR1 and CDR2 sequences are SGHRS and YFSETQ. The CDR3 is made up of 15 amino acids.

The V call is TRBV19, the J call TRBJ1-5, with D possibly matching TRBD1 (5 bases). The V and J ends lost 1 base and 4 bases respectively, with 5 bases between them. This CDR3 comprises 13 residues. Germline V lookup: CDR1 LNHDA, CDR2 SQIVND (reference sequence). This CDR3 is CASSIGQNQPQHF. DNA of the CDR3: TGTGCCAGTAGTATAGGACAGAATCAGCCCCAGCATTTT.

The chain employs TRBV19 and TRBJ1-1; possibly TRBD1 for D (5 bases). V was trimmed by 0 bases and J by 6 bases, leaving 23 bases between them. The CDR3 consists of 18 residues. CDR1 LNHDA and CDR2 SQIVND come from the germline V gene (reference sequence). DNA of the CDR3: TGTGCCAGTAGTATAGATGGGGGGATGGGAGGGGTAGGCGCTGAAGCTTTCTTT. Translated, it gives CASSIDGGMGGVGAEAFF.

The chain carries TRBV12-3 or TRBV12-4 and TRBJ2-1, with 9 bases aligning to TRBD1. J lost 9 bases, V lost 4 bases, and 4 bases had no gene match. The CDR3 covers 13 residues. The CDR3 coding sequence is TGTGCCAGCAGTTACAGGGGGCTTGTTGAGCAGTTCTTC. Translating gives CASSYRGLVEQFF.

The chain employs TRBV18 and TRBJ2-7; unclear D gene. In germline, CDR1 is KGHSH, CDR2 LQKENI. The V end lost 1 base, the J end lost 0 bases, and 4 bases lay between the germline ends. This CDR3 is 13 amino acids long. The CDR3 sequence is CASSPLSSYEQYF. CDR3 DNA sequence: TGTGCCAGCTCACCACTGAGCTCCTACGAGCAGTACTTC. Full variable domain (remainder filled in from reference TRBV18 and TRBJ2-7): NAGVMQNPRHLVRRRGQEARLRCSPMKGHSHVYWYRQLPEEGLKFMVYLQKENIIDESGMPKERFSAEFPKEGPSILRIQQVVRGDSAAYFCASSPLSSYEQYFGPGTRLTVT.

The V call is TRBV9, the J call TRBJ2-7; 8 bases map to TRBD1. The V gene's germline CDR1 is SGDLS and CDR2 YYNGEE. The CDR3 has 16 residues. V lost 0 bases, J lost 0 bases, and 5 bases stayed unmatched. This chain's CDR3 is CASSVATGGASYEQYF. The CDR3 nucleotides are TGTGCCAGCAGCGTAGCCACAGGGGGTGCCTCCTACGAGCAGTACTTC. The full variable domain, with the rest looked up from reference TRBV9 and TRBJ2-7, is DSGVTQTPKHLITATGQRVTLRCSPRSGDLSVYWYQQSLDQGLQFLIQYYNGEERAKGNILERFSAQQFPDLHSELNLSSLELGDSALYFCASSVATGGASYEQYFGPGTRLTVT.